Below are 27 T cell receptor beta chains sequenced from a single sample in a study of OX40 agonist ivuxolimab in advanced cancers. Produced via immunoSEQ multiplex PCR; TCRdb's table is partial and in-frame only. The sample has about 71,000 clones, around 87% seen once. The material was CD4+ or CD8+ T cells sorted from blood, obtained in a trial of the OX40 agonist ivuxolimab. Receptors were obtained from an adult with an advanced solid tumor such as melanoma, head and neck, liver or kidney cancer.

The V call is TRBV6-5, the J call TRBJ1-5; possibly TRBD1 for D (5 bases). The V and J ends lost 6 bases and 2 bases respectively, with 14 bases between them. The CDR3 spans 15 residues. Germline V lookup: CDR1 MNHEY, CDR2 SVGAGI. CDR3 bases: TGTGCCAGCAGACGGCAGGGAACCGGCAATCAGCCCCAGCATTTT. Its protein product is CASRRQGTGNQPQHF.

The V gene is TRBV11-2, the J gene TRBJ2-7; no clear D. The germline V gene encodes CDR1 SGHAT and CDR2 FQNNGV. V was trimmed by 3 bases and J by 9 bases, leaving 12 bases between them. The CDR3 is 12 residues long. The CDR3 loop is CASSFTGEWQYF. The DNA for the CDR3 is TGTGCCAGCAGCTTTACCGGAGAGTGGCAGTACTTC.

This chain connects TRBV9 to TRBJ1-5, with unresolved D. The CDR3 is 13 amino acids. Per the germline V gene, CDR1 is SGDLS and CDR2 is YYNGEE. V lost 4 bases and J lost 3, with 8 bases in between. This CDR3 is CASSFTINQPQHF. The CDR3 DNA is TGTGCCAGCAGCTTTACTATCAATCAGCCCCAGCATTTT.

This clone was detected only a few times. The chain uses TRBV7-2 and TRBJ2-1; 7 bases map to TRBD2. Per germline, CDR1 SGHTA and CDR2 FQGNSA. With 5 bases clipped from V and 6 bases from J, the junction kept 10 bases outside the gene matches. The CDR3 sequence is 15 residues long. The CDR3 DNA is TGTGCCAGCAGCGGATGGGCGGGAGAGCTCAATGAGCAGTTCTTC. It codes for CASSGWAGELNEQFF. Combining the CDR3 with reference TRBV7-2 and TRBJ2-1 gives the whole variable domain GAGVSQSPSNKVTEKGKDVELRCDPISGHTALYWYRQSLGQGLEFLIYFQGNSAPDKSGLPSDRFSAERTGGSVSTLTIQRTQQEDSAVYLCASSGWAGELNEQFFGPGTRLTVL.

The CDR3 coding sequence is TGTGCCAGCAGGCCGGGTCTAGCGGGATTAGATACGCAGTATTTT. Protein sequence: CASRPGLAGLDTQYF. The rearrangement joins TRBV28 to TRBJ2-3; 9 positions agree with TRBD2. Losses at the gene ends were 6 bases for V and 5 bases for J; bases not matched to a gene: 9. Germline V gene data show CDR1 as MDHEN and CDR2 as SYDVKM. The CDR3 is made up of 15 amino acids.

The gene calls are TRBV28 and TRBJ2-1; TRBD2 matches 7 bases. The ends lost 8 bases at V and 1 base at J; junction bases unmatched: 8. The CDR3 covers 15 residues. Germline-derived CDR1 and CDR2 are MDHEN and SYDVKM. The CDR3 DNA follows: TGTGCCAGCGGGGGAGGGGTGACGTCCTACAATGAGCAGTTCTTC. Protein: CASGGGVTSYNEQFF.

V is TRBV29-1 and J is TRBJ2-5; 7 nucleotides match TRBD2. The J segment lost 5 bases and the V segment lost 7 bases, leaving 13 bases of the junction unmatched. Germline CDR1 is SQVTM and CDR2 is ANQGSEA. The CDR3 is 14 amino acids. DNA of the CDR3: TGCAGCGCCCCGGGAGGAAGTAGTGGCGAGACCCAGTACTTC. This codes for CSAPGGSSGETQYF.

The V and J genes are TRBV27 and TRBJ2-3; no definite D call. CDR1 MNHEY and CDR2 SMNVEV come from the germline V gene (reference sequence). The CDR3 is 15 amino acids. V was pared by 6 bases and J by 1 base, with 14 bases between. CDR3 protein: CASSLAVGGTDTQYF. In nucleotides, the CDR3 is TGTGCCAGCAGCTTGGCGGTCGGCGGCACAGATACGCAGTATTTT.

The genes are TRBV11-2 and TRBJ2-7, with D unresolved. The CDR3 runs 13 residues. Germline CDR1 and CDR2: SGHAT and FQNNGV. V shed 5 bases and J shed 5 bases, with 13 bases lying between them. CDR3 protein: CASSHPSGDEQYF. The CDR3 DNA sequence: TGTGCCAGCAGCCACCCCAGTGGGGACGAGCAGTACTTC.

The chain employs TRBV7-2 and TRBJ2-3; no firm D call. CDR1 is SGHTA, CDR2 FQGNSA, per germline. CDR3 size: 13 residues. Trimming took 5 bases from V and 6 from J, leaving 12 bases between them. The CDR3 coding sequence is TGTGCCAGCAGCAAACTCGTCGGGGATACGCAGTATTTT. Translating it yields CASSKLVGDTQYF.

In its sample, this clone was seen a few times. The genes are TRBV5-8 and TRBJ2-2, with 10 bases aligning to TRBD2. The CDR3 runs to 17 residues. With 1 base clipped from V and 4 bases from J, the junction kept 7 bases outside the gene matches. Germline CDR1 is SGHTS and CDR2 is YDEGEE. CDR3 nucleotides: TGTGCCAGCAGCTTGTACCAAGGACTAGCGGCCACCGGGGAGCTGTTTTTT. Encoded protein: CASSLYQGLAATGELFF.

This clone was seen a handful of times. The V gene is TRBV28, the J gene TRBJ2-7, with D uncertain. This CDR3 is built from 13 residues. CDR1 and CDR2 from the germline V gene are MDHEN and SYDVKM. V lost 5 bases and J lost 4, with 12 bases in between. This CDR3 reads CASSPHDGYEQYF. The DNA of the CDR3 is TGTGCCAGCAGTCCCCACGACGGATACGAGCAGTACTTC. Filled out from reference TRBV28 and TRBJ2-7, the complete variable domain reads DVKVTQSSRYLVKRTGEKVFLECVQDMDHENMFWYRQDPGLGLRLIYFSYDVKMKEKGDIPEGYSVSREKKERFSLILESASTNQTSMYLCASSPHDGYEQYFGPGTRLTVT.

This clone has at least ten counts. V usage is TRBV19 and J usage is TRBJ2-4; either TRBD1 or TRBD2 may fit D (5 bases each). Deletions cut 4 bases from V and 5 bases from J, with 18 bases between. CDR3 length: 16 amino acids. Germline V lookup: CDR1 LNHDA, CDR2 SQIVND (reference sequence). CDR3 in amino acids: CASSTGAGLLQNIQYF. The CDR3 region has the DNA TGTGCCAGTAGTACCGGGGCGGGCCTGCTCCAAAACATTCAGTACTTC.

With respect to this clone: A junction boundary mismatches the germline segment, possibly from a read error. The CDR3 here is CASSLVGVRFEAFF. DNA for the CDR3: TGTGCCAGCAGTTTGGTAGGGGTTCGTTTTGAAGCTTTCTTT. The chain carries TRBV5-6 and TRBJ1-1, with D perhaps TRBD1 (5 bases). This CDR3 has 14 amino acids. In germline, CDR1 is SGHDT, CDR2 YYEEEE. The full variable domain, rest sourced from reference TRBV5-6 and TRBJ1-1, is DAGVTQSPTHLIKTRGQQVTLRCSPKSGHDTVSWYQQALGQGPQFIFQYYEEEERQRGNFPDRFSGHQFPNYSSELNVNALLLGDSALYLCASSLVGVRFEAFFGQGTRLTVV.

The rearrangement joins TRBV19 to TRBJ2-5; 7 nucleotides align to TRBD1. The CDR3 is 14 amino acids. With 2 bases clipped from V and 4 bases from J, the junction kept 4 bases outside the gene matches. CDR1 and CDR2 (germline): LNHDA, SQIVND (reference sequence). The CDR3 DNA reads TGTGCCAGTAGTATACAACAGGGGTCAGAGACCCAGTACTTC. Translating gives CASSIQQGSETQYF.

The chain recombines TRBV9 with TRBJ2-7; TRBD1 might be the D (7 bases). The CDR3 extends over 15 amino acids. Trimming removed 0 bases from V and 7 bases from J, with 17 bases in between. CDR1 is SGDLS and CDR2 is YYNGEE in the germline V gene. CDR3 amino acids: CASSVAWAGGNEQYF. Written as DNA, the CDR3 is TGTGCCAGCAGCGTAGCTTGGGCAGGGGGGAATGAGCAGTACTTC.

The V gene is TRBV4-1, the J gene TRBJ2-4; 7 bases align to TRBD2. The V and J ends lost 4 bases and 6 bases, in that order; junction bases with no gene match: 12. The CDR3 sequence is 16 residues long. Per the germline V gene, CDR1 is MGHRA and CDR2 is YSYEKL. Here the CDR3 reads CASSLSGPPGGNIQYF. The DNA of the CDR3 is TGCGCCAGCAGCCTTTCCGGACCCCCGGGGGGAAACATTCAGTACTTC.

The CDR3 spells CASSQAGIETQYF. CDR3 in DNA: TGCGCCAGCAGCCAAGCCGGAATTGAGACCCAGTACTTC. The rearrangement joins TRBV4-1 to TRBJ2-5; no clear D gene. Per germline, CDR1 MGHRA and CDR2 YSYEKL. With 1 base removed from V and 5 bases from J, the gap between germline ends came to 8 bases. The CDR3 is 13 amino acids.

The chain joins TRBV7-2 to TRBJ1-1; D call uncertain. Trimming took off 3 bases at V and 2 bases at J, with 4 bases between the two ends. The germline V gene encodes CDR1 SGHTA and CDR2 FQGNSA. This CDR3 region has 12 residues. The DNA for the CDR3 is TGTGCCAGCAGCTTCCAAAACACTGAAGCTTTCTTT. Translation: CASSFQNTEAFF.

V is TRBV28 and J is TRBJ1-1; no reliable D call. This CDR3 spans 14 amino acids. V was trimmed by 8 bases and J by 0 bases, leaving 13 bases between them. Germline V gives CDR1 MDHEN, CDR2 SYDVKM. The CDR3 sequence is CASAPWILNTEAFF. The CDR3 DNA reads as TGTGCCAGCGCACCTTGGATTTTGAACACTGAAGCTTTCTTT.

V is TRBV29-1 and J is TRBJ2-5; D call uncertain. Looked up from germline, CDR1 is SQVTM and CDR2 is ANQGSEA. The CDR3 consists of 12 residues. Trimming removed 5 bases from V and 0 bases from J, with 7 bases in between. DNA of the CDR3: TGCAGCGTTTACAGAGACCAAGAGACCCAGTACTTC. Translation: CSVYRDQETQYF.

The CDR3 coding sequence is TGTGCCAGTAGCGGGACAGTTAATCAGCCCCAGCATTTT. Translation: CASSGTVNQPQHF. The V call is TRBV19, the J call TRBJ1-5, with TRBD1 identical over 7 bases. Germline loops: CDR1 LNHDA, CDR2 SQIVND (reference sequence). Losses at the gene ends were 6 bases for V and 4 bases for J; bases not matched to a gene: 3. This CDR3 comprises 13 residues.

The V and J genes are TRBV9 and TRBJ2-6, with D possibly called TRBD1 or TRBD2 (5 bases each). The CDR3 spans 16 residues. Germline CDR1 SGDLS, CDR2 YYNGEE. Trimming shortened V by 4 bases and J by 0 bases, and 11 bases separated the two germline ends. CDR3 region: CASSRDGTSGANVLTF. The CDR3 DNA is TGTGCCAGCAGCCGTGACGGGACCTCTGGGGCCAACGTCCTGACTTTC. Based on the CDR3 plus reference TRBV9 and TRBJ2-6, the full variable domain is DSGVTQTPKHLITATGQRVTLRCSPRSGDLSVYWYQQSLDQGLQFLIQYYNGEERAKGNILERFSAQQFPDLHSELNLSSLELGDSALYFCASSRDGTSGANVLTFGAGSRLTVL.

The chain links TRBV29-1 to TRBJ2-7, with 8 bases identical to TRBD1. This CDR3 has 14 residues. V shed 5 bases and J 7 bases; nucleotides not matched to a gene: 13. Germline V gene data show CDR1 as SQVTM and CDR2 as ANQGSEA. CDR3 sequence: CSVSRGQGREEQYF. The CDR3, as DNA: TGCAGCGTTAGCCGCGGACAGGGAAGGGAGGAGCAGTACTTC.

The gene calls are TRBV5-6 and TRBJ1-1; possibly TRBD1 for D (6 bases). Germline-derived CDR1 and CDR2 are SGHDT and YYEEEE. This CDR3 contains 13 residues. V dropped 5 bases and J dropped 4 bases, with 12 bases sitting between them. CDR3 sequence (DNA): TGTGCCAGCAGAGGGCAGGGGAGCACTGAAGCTTTCTTT. Protein product: CASRGQGSTEAFF.

The chain employs TRBV19 and TRBJ1-2, with D hard to call. Trimming cost V 4 bases and J 14 bases, with 20 bases left between them. There are 13 residues in the CDR3. Germline V CDR1 and CDR2: LNHDA, SQIVND (reference sequence). This chain's CDR3 is CASSTDLPVAPTF. Written as DNA, the CDR3 is TGTGCCAGTAGTACCGACTTGCCGGTTGCGCCTACCTTC.

The rearrangement uses TRBV7-2 and TRBJ2-3, with 8 bases fitting TRBD2. Looked up from germline, CDR1 is SGHTA and CDR2 is FQGNSA. The CDR3 extends over 15 amino acids. J was trimmed by 4 bases and V by 4 bases; bases with no gene match: 7. In DNA, the CDR3 is TGTGCCAGCAGCTCCGGGAGGGGCAGAGCAGATACGCAGTATTTT. Residues: CASSSGRGRADTQYF.